This T cell receptor beta chain is drawn from a study of chemoradiotherapy in HPV16-positive cancers. Study information: Functional T-cell assays on a couple of HPV16-positive patients' cells defined candidate HPV-specific clones and common TCR motifs.

The table came from immunoSEQ multiplex PCR; TCRdb's copy has only in-frame clones and leaves some out. Of about 10,000 clones in the sample, approximately 70% were seen once. Study-wide results and caveats: For HPV16-positive patients, expanding HPV-responsive T cells associated with longer recurrence-free survival. HPV-specific T cells were functionally defined from only two HPV16-positive patients.

A note on this clone: Its matching antigen is unknown.

The CDR3 has 16 residues. Trimming left V 7 bases short and J 8 bases short, with 21 bases between. The V gene is TRBV6-7, the J gene TRBJ1-6, with D possibly TRBD1 on 5 matching bases. TRBV6-7 is reported as an ORF; its role is uncertain. The specimen was obtained from a patient who underwent chemoradiotherapy. The sequence was collected from a human donor with HPV-associated anogenital cancer. CDR3 nucleotide sequence: TGTGCCAGCACCCCCTACTCGAGGGACTTATATTCACCCCTCCACTTT. Translating it yields CASTPYSRDLYSPLHF.